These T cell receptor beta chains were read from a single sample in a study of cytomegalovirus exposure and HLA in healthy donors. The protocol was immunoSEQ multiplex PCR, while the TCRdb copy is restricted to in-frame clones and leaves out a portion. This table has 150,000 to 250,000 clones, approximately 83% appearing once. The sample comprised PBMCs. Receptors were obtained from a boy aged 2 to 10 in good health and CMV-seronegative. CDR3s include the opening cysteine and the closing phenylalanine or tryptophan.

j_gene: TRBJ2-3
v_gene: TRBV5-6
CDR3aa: CASSLSRRGDTQYF

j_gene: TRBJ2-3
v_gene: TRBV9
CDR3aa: CASSRDLTDTQYF

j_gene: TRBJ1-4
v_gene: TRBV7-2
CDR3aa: CASSFAHSTNEKLFF

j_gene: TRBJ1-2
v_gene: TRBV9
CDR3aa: CASSAQTGGVNYGYTF

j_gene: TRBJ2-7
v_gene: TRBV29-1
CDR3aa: CSVGQRSSYEQYF

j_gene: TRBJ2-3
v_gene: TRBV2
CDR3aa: CASTETPGLGGDTQYF

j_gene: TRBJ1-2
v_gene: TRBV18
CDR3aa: CASSQGQGVSGYTF

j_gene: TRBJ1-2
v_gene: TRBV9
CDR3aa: CASSETPGGDGYTF

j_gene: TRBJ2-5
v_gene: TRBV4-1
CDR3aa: CASSQGDRVLGRETQYF

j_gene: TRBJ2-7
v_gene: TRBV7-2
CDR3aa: CASSPVYSYEQYF

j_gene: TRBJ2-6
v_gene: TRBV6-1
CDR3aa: CASSEAGAGANVLTF

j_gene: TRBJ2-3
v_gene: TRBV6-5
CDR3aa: CASRKGGTDTQYF

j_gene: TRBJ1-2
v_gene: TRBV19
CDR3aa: CASSITTAGFGYTF

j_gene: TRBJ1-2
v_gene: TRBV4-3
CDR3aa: CASSRDTTPNYGYTF

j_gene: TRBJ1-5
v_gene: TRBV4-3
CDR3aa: CASSRLTGGPQHF

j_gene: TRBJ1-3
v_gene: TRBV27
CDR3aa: CASGKDRGVSGNTIYF

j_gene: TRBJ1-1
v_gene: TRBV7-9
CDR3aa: CASSLEQSTEAFF

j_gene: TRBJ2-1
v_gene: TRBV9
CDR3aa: CASSGLADGSSYNEQFF

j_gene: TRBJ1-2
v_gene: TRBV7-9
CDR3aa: CASSLVPGYGYTF

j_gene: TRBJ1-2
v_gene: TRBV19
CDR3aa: CASQSGQAHYGYTF

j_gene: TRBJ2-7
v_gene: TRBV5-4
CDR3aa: CASSPGTGGSREQYF

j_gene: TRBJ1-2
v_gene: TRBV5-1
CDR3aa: CASSSWTGKYGYTF

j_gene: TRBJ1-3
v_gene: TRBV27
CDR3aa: CASSFSGASGNTIYF

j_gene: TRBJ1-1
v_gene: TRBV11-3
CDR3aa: CASGSGGNTEAFF

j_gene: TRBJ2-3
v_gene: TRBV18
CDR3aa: CASSPNNPPFGGFRTDTQYF

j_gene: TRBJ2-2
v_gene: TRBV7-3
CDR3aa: CASSLLPSTGELFF

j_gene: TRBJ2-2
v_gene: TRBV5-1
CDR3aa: CASSSGTDRANTGELFF

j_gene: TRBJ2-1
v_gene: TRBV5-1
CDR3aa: CASSNVAPYNEQFF

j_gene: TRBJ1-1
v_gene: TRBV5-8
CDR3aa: CASSPFGGGRGRTEAFF

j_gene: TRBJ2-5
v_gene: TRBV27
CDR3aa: CASRGLQGFLETQYF

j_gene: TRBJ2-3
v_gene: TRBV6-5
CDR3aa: CASRSTGPADTQYF

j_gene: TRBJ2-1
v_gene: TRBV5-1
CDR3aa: CASSKERGGLRNEQFF

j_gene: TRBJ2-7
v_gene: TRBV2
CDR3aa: CASRTRLEDMYEQYF

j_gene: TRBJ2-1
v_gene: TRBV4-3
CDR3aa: CASSQDSSGGGIEQFF

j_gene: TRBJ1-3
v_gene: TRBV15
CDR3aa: CATSRDRGSGNTIYF

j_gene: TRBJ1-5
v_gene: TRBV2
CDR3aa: CASSLGREGNQPQHF

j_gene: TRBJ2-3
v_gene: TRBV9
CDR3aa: CASSPRGANIADTQYF

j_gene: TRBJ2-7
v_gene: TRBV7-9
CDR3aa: CASSLDLHEQYF

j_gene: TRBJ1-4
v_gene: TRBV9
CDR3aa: CASSVGQAHEKLFF

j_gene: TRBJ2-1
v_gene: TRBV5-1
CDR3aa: CASSVGTSNEQFF

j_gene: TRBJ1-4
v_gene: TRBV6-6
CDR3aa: CASSYARATNEKLFF

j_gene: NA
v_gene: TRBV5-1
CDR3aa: CASSLNPGGAYEQYF

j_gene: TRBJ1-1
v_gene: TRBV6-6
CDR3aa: CASRRQETEAFF